This entry lists 13 T cell receptor beta chains sequenced from one sample in a study of cytotoxic CD8 clonotypes in ibrutinib-treated CLL (dated by TCRdb to the early 2020s). The receptor library was made with the immunoSEQ multiplex PCR assay. This is the immuneACCESS table as TCRdb keeps it, with only in-frame sequences that have V and J called. A part of the clones is gone; compared with another copy, unresolved V genes explain less than half, and the rest is unexplained. The sample table lists 25,000 to 30,000 clones, roughly 69% of them with a count of one. The ten largest clones take up approximately 50% of the sample. Sample time point, as interpreted from the label and publication: approximately 2 years on ibrutinib. The material was PBMCs, obtained after 24 months of ibrutinib treatment. The origin of the receptors is a human donor with chronic lymphocytic leukemia.

The chain carries TRBV1 and TRBJ1-1. TRBV1 is assigned pseudogene status. This CDR3 is 14 amino acids long. DNA of the CDR3: TGCACCAGCAGCCAAGAGAAAGCGAACACTGAAGCTTTCTTT. Translated: CTSSQEKANTEAFF.

V is TRBV11-2 and J is TRBJ2-2; D is tentatively TRBD1 or TRBD2 (6 bases each). CDR1 and CDR2 from the germline V gene are SGHAT and FQNNGV. Trimming took off 6 bases at V and 2 bases at J, with 16 bases between the two ends. This CDR3 has 16 amino acids. CDR3 DNA sequence: TGTGCCAGCAGTCCGAGTCGGGGGCCCAACACCGGGGAGCTGTTTTTT. Its translation: CASSPSRGPNTGELFF.

The CDR3 nucleotides are TGTGCCAGCAGCCTTACGGGACTGGGAAGCACAGATACGCAGTATTTT. Its translation: CASSLTGLGSTDTQYF. The chain employs TRBV4-2 and TRBJ2-3, with D perhaps matching TRBD2 (6 bases). The V end was cut by 4 bases, the J end by 0 bases, with 14 bases between. The CDR3 is made up of 16 amino acids. The V gene's germline CDR1 is LGHNA and CDR2 YNFKEQ.

The CDR3 here is CASSAGGGNQPQHF. The CDR3 region has the DNA TGCGCCAGCAGCGCCGGAGGAGGCAATCAGCCCCAGCATTTT. The genes are TRBV5-1 and TRBJ1-5; D not certain. V lost 4 bases and J 2 bases, leaving 10 bases between the germline ends. Germline V gene sequence: CDR1 SGHRS, CDR2 YFSETQ. The CDR3 totals 14 residues. Supplemented by reference TRBV5-1 and TRBJ1-5, the full variable domain reads KAGVTQTPRYLIKTRGQQVTLSCSPISGHRSVSWYQQTPGQGLQFLFEYFSETQRNKGNFPGRFSGRQFSNSRSEMNVSTLELGDSALYLCASSAGGGNQPQHFGDGTRLSIL.

The V gene is TRBV27, the J gene TRBJ2-3; 9 bases are shared with TRBD2. In germline, CDR1 is MNHEY, CDR2 SMNVEV (reference sequence). CDR3 length: 14 amino acids. The V and J ends lost 4 bases and 5 bases, in that order; junction bases with no gene match: 4. The CDR3 loop reads CASSSGLAGDTQYF. The CDR3 bases are TGTGCCAGCAGTTCGGGACTAGCCGGAGATACGCAGTATTTT.

The rearrangement links TRBV6-6 to TRBJ1-5, with D perhaps matching TRBD1 (5 bases). From germline, CDR1 is MNHNY and CDR2 SVGAGI (reference sequence). Deletions cut 2 bases from V and 4 bases from J, with 12 bases between. CDR3 size: 15 residues. This chain's CDR3 is CASSYAPGRNQPQHF. The DNA of the CDR3 is TGTGCCAGCAGTTACGCACCGGGACGAAATCAGCCCCAGCATTTT.

The rearrangement links TRBV5-6 to TRBJ1-5, with D unclear. Germline CDR1 reads SGHDT; CDR2 reads YYEEEE. V lost 0 bases to trimming and J lost 6 bases, with 7 bases between them. The CDR3 contains 13 residues. The CDR3 here is CASSLVGVQPQHF. In DNA form, the CDR3 reads TGTGCCAGCAGCTTGGTTGGGGTTCAGCCCCAGCATTTT.

In nucleotides, the CDR3 is TGCGCCAGCAGTATGGGCCCAAGCAAGGAGACCCAGTACTTC. Translated, it gives CASSMGPSKETQYF. The rearrangement joins TRBV4-1 to TRBJ2-5; no reliable D call. Trimming removed 6 bases from V and 5 bases from J, with 16 bases in between. The CDR3 totals 14 residues. Germline V CDR1 and CDR2: MGHRA, YSYEKL.

V usage is TRBV7-2 and J usage is TRBJ2-2; D not resolved. Germline-derived CDR1 and CDR2 are SGHTA and FQGNSA. Trimming shortened V by 2 bases and J by 5 bases, and 18 bases separated the two germline ends. The CDR3 spans 17 residues. CDR3 amino acids: CASSLRSALSGTGELFF. CDR3 coding DNA: TGTGCCAGCAGCTTAAGGTCAGCGCTCTCCGGAACCGGGGAGCTGTTTTTT.

A single count supports this clone. V is TRBV6-1 and J is TRBJ1-4; D possibly corresponds to TRBD1 (5 bases). With 1 base removed from V and 7 bases from J, the gap between germline ends came to 19 bases. Per germline, CDR1 MNHNS and CDR2 SASEGT. This CDR3 region has 17 residues. CDR3 amino acids: CASSEESFLRAGEKLFF. CDR3 DNA: TGTGCCAGCAGTGAAGAGAGCTTTCTCAGGGCAGGTGAAAAACTGTTTTTT.

The gene calls are TRBV7-8 and TRBJ1-1; possibly TRBD1 for D (5 bases). This CDR3 is built from 13 residues. Looked up from germline, CDR1 is SGHVS and CDR2 is FQNEAQ. V was cut by 5 bases and J by 5 bases, with 12 bases left in between. The CDR3 loop is CASSPGGLTEAFF. The DNA of the CDR3 is TGTGCCAGCAGCCCTGGGGGGTTAACTGAAGCTTTCTTT. Based on the CDR3 plus reference TRBV7-8 and TRBJ1-1, the full variable domain is GAGVSQSPRYKVAKRGQDVALRCDPISGHVSLFWYQQALGQGPEFLTYFQNEAQLDKSGLPSDRFFAERPEGSVSTLKIQRTQQEDSAVYLCASSPGGLTEAFFGQGTRLTVV.

The chain joins TRBV29-1 to TRBJ1-2; a possible D gene is TRBD1 (5 bases). The germline gives CDR1 SQVTM, CDR2 ANQGSEA. The CDR3 length is 11 residues. The germline V and J ends were trimmed by 7 bases and 8 bases, with 14 bases remaining between them. This CDR3 reads CSASRAEGYTF. The CDR3 DNA is TGCAGCGCCTCCAGGGCAGAGGGCTACACCTTC. The whole variable domain, remainder taken from reference TRBV29-1 and TRBJ1-2, is SAVISQKPSRDICQRGTSLTIQCQVDSQVTMMFWYRQQPGQSLTLIATANQGSEATYESGFVIDKFPISRPNLTFSTLTVSNMSPEDSSIYLCSASRAEGYTFGSGTRLTVV.

V gene TRBV11-2 combines with J gene TRBJ2-3, with no clear D. Deletions cut 5 bases from V and 5 bases from J, with 8 bases between. CDR3 size: 12 residues. Germline CDR1 and CDR2: SGHAT and FQNNGV. This CDR3 reads CASSPSGDTQYF. The DNA for the CDR3 is TGTGCCAGCAGCCCGTCAGGAGATACGCAGTATTTT.